The present T cell receptor beta chain was sequenced within a study of blood T cell repertoires in COVID-19. CDR1 is LGHDT and CDR2 is YNNKEL in the germline V gene (reference sequence). The ends were cut back, 7 bases at V and 11 bases at J, with 15 bases in the middle. The CDR3 sequence is 13 residues long. The repertoire was sequenced with immunoSEQ multiplex PCR; TCRdb's copy has only in-frame clones and lacks some. The sample has approximately 360,000 clones, over 75% seen once. The specimen was PBMCs or T cells enriched from blood (not recorded which). The clonotype comes from a young woman with acute COVID-19. The rearrangement uses TRBV3-1 (or the pseudogene TRBV3-2) and TRBJ1-6, with no clear D. In DNA, the CDR3 is TGTGCCAGCACCCCGCGGATAGGCACACCCCTCCACTTT. It yields the protein CASTPRIGTPLHF.